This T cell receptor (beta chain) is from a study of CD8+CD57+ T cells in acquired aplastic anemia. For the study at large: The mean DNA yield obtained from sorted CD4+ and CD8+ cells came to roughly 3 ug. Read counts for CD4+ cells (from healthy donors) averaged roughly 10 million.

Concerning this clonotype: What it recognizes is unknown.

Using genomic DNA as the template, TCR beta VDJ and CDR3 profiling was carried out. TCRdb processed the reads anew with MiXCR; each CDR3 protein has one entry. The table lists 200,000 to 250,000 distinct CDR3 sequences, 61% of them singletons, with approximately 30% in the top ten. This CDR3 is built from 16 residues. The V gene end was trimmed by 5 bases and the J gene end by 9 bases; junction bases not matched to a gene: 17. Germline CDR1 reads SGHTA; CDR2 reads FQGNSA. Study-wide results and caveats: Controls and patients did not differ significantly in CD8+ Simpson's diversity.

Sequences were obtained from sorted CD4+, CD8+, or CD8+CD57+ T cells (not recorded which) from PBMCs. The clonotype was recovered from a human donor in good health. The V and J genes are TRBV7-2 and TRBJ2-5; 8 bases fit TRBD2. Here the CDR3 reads CASSPSGGGKDWAQYF. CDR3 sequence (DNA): TGTGCCAGCAGCCCCTCCGGGGGGGGGAAGGATTGGGCCCAGTACTTC.